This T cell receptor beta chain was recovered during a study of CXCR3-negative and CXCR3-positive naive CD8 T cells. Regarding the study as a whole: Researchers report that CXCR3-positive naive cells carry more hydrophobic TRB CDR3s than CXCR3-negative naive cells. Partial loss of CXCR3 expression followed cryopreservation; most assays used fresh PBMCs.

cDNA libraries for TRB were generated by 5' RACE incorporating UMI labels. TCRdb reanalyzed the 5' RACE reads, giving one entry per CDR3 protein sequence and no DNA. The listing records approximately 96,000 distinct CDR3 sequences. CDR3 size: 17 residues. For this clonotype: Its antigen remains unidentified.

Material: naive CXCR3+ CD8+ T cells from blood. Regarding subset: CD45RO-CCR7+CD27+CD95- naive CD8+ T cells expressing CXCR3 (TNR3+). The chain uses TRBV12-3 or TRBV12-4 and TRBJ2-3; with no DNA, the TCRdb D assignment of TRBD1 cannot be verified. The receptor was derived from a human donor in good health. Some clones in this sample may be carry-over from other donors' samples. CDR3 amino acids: CASSQSPGQGDPDTQYF.